This T cell receptor (beta chain) was profiled in a study of T cell responses to AZD1222 COVID-19 vaccine (dated by TCRdb to the early 2020s). Regarding the research as a whole: AZD1222 recipients given second doses at about 4 weeks or at about 12 weeks were pooled, since spike-specific TCR depth and breadth were not found to differ between the two schedules. Enrollment into the trials was organized by age into subgroups of 18-55, 56-69 and 70-plus years, and those subgroups contained roughly 150, 30 and 60 TCR-sequenced participants, respectively. A total of around 240 trial participants underwent TCR sequencing, of whom roughly 210 received two doses of AZD1222 and approximately 25 received two doses of the MenACWY control vaccine.

This clone was recorded only once. Its target antigen remains unknown. Nothing much larger sits one base from this clone, and base qualities are not available. Summary of the overall study and its limitations: Conclusions about previously exposed vaccinees are limited because only six or seven AZD1222 recipients were SARS-CoV-2 seropositive at baseline. A significant rise in spike-specific TCR breadth and depth was observed after two AZD1222 doses relative to day 0 and relative to MenACWY recipients. Because no day 14 peak-response samples were available, the repertoires could be characterized only after the peak T cell response. Reportedly, almost half of the unique spike-specific TCRs recognized epitopes lying outside the regions that are mutated in the B.1.351 and B.1.1.7 variants. Participants were mostly white British and included more females than males, and it was suggested by the authors that clonal diversity may have been underestimated. The vaccine-associated CD4 TCRs covered the entire spike protein, and the dominant responses fell in regions 160-218 and 743-854. In the small 56-69-year group, the increase in depth fell short of significance, most likely because of low power.

The label giving this sample's time point can be read as: baseline before first vaccination. The vaccinee samples were drawn from two UK trials, COV001 and COV002, one of which was a single-blind randomized controlled phase 2/3 trial testing AZD1222 (ChAdOx1 nCoV-19) in healthy adults. For TCRbeta chain sequencing, PBMC samples from trial participants were taken at day 0 and at day 28 after the second dose. Spanning cysteine to phenylalanine, the CDR3 consists of 15 amino acids. The entry retains the CDR3 DNA only, 45 bases that are in frame from base 1. At the junction V is shortened by 1 base and J by 2 bases, with 11 bases in between. CDR1 and CDR2, looked up from the germline V gene (reference sequence), are LNHDA and SQIVND. The CDR3 regions of human TCRbeta chains were subjected to immunosequencing. The original pipeline was this. Repertoire TCRs were matched against a reference library of SARS-CoV-2-specific TCRs generated with the MIRA antigen-specificity platform. Breadth was defined as the fraction of unique TCRs that were SARS-CoV-2-associated, and depth was defined as the fraction of total T cells that were SARS-CoV-2-associated. Using the MIRA data, each spike-specific TCR was mapped to the spike region that the TCR reacts to and placed in a CD4 or CD8 class. Log10-transformed breadth and depth values were compared by one-way ANOVA with Sidak's multiple comparisons tests. Sourced from immuneACCESS, this table was stored by TCRdb with only in-frame sequences that have V and J called. A share of the clones is absent; for the studies checked, an unresolved V gene accounts for under half, and the remainder has no known explanation. V and J calls and clone size follow that table, whereas D and trimming were derived from the DNA. The sample data list more than 150,000 clones, and approximately 90% of these were observed just once. The ten biggest clones cover 0.99% of the sample.

The material was peripheral blood, obtained on day 0 of AZD1222 vaccination. The receptor was derived from an adult in good health. The rearranged segments are TRBV19 and TRBJ2-5; the D gene cannot be resolved reliably. The sequenced DNA is TGTGCCAGTAGTATAGGGGTCGACTTTCAAGAGACCCAGTACTTC. Translated, it reads CASSIGVDFQETQYF.